This TCR beta chain was identified during a study of blood T cells in healthy people across ages. Between the trimmed V and J ends, which lost 0 bases and 3 bases, there was a span of 6 bases. The CDR3 covers 13 residues. CDR1 is SGHTS and CDR2 is YDEGEE in the germline V gene. It was with a sample-barcoded 5' primer and a J-beta primer mix that a second PCR of roughly 6 to 12 cycles was run. TCRdb itself ran the 5' RACE reads through MiXCR, one entry per CDR3 protein. The table has hundreds of thousands of distinct CDR3 sequences, just over 55% seen once. In its sample, this clonotype was seen a few times. Every donor gave approximately 10 milliliters of peripheral blood.

The sample taken for sequencing was blood. The genes are TRBV5-8 and TRBJ1-1; no definite D call. The source is a man aged 40-50 years in good health. The CDR3 protein is CASSLVGDTEAFF. DNA of the CDR3: TGTGCCAGCAGCTTGGTCGGGGACACTGAAGCTTTCTTT.